This TCR beta chain appears in the sequencing data of a study of Ad26.COV2.S vaccination and SARS-CoV-2 variants. Looking at the study overall: Ad26.COV2.S given intramuscularly, once or twice 56 days apart.

Measured with immunoSEQ multiplex PCR; TCRdb has only the in-frame clones, and not every one. Among 300,000 to 400,000 clones listed, around 85% were seen once. This clone was detected a few times. Its antigen remains unidentified. Germline assignment: CDR1 LNHDA and CDR2 SQIVND (reference sequence). This CDR3 spans 14 amino acids. The ends were cut back, 7 bases at V and 8 bases at J, with 17 bases in the middle. As to treatment: about 20 received Ad26.COV2.S at low or high dose, single or two shots; roughly five received placebo; per-sample allocation not given. Specimens were obtained on day 63 following the first vaccine or placebo injection. Built on an Ad26 vector, the vaccine expressed Wuhan-strain SARS-CoV-2 spike. Overall study findings and caveats: Once vaccination had occurred, spike-specific CD8+ and CD4+ T cell responses reportedly showed substantial breadth.

The chain has TRBV19 and TRBJ1-4; tentatively, D is TRBD1 (6 bases). This TCR was recovered from a person aged 18-60 years who received the Ad26.COV2.S COVID-19 vaccine or a placebo. Sequenced here: peripheral blood, sampled in a trial of Ad26.COV2.S vaccine versus placebo. The CDR3 bases are TGTGCCAGTACCCCGGCAGGGGCGGGCGAAAAACTGTTTTTT. Amino acid sequence: CASTPAGAGEKLFF.